This T cell receptor beta chain emerged from a study of regulatory T cells in long-lasting Graves disease. Investigators prepared the TCR beta libraries by applying iRepertoire HTBI primers and Arm-PCR of CDR3 regions. TCRdb independently ran MiXCR on the multiplex PCR reads; one entry per CDR3 protein. This sample has some 370,000 distinct CDR3 sequences, with over 9.5% found just once. This clonotype was seen repeatedly, ten times or more. Its antigen is not identified. Time point here: newly diagnosed GD, antithyroid drugs for less than 3 months. Researchers made the TCR library from RNA that was extracted from PBMCs. V shed 2 bases and J 6 bases; nucleotides not matched to a gene: 6. The germline V gene encodes CDR1 LNHNV and CDR2 YYDKDF (reference sequence). The CDR3 consists of 15 residues. Study-wide findings and caveats: More public clonotypes were shared by persistent patients (about 3,000) than by new patients (roughly 870).

This sample was also put to use in a study of T cells in Graves' hyperthyroidism and ophthalmopathy.

This chain uses TRBV15 with TRBJ1-4; 7 bases agree with TRBD1. The TCR originated in a woman younger than 35 with Graves disease. Sequenced material: peripheral blood mononuclear cells (PBMCs), taken at new diagnosis, from a patient treated with antithyroid drugs. The CDR3 DNA follows: TGTGCCACCAGCAGACTAGGACAGGTGGATGAAAAACTGTTTTTT. Translating gives CATSRLGQVDEKLFF.